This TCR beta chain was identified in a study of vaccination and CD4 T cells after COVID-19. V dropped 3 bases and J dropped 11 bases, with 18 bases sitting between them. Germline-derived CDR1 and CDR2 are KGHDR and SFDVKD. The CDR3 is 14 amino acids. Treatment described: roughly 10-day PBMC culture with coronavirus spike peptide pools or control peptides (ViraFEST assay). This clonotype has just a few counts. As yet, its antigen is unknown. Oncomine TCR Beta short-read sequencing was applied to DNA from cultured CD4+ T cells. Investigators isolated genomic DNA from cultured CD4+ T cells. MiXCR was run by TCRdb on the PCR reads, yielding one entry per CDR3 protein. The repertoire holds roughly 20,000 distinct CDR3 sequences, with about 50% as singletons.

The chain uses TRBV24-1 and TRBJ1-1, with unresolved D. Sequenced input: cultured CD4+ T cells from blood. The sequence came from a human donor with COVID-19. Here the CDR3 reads CATSDPPQEVGAFF. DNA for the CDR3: TGTGCCACCAGTGATCCCCCCCAGGAAGTGGGCGCTTTCTTT.